This T cell receptor beta chain was documented in a study of spatial heterogeneity in lung cancer. Regarding the study as a whole: It was found that expanded intratumoral alpha and beta TCR counts tracked tumor mutation counts.

Germline V lookup: CDR1 MNHEY, CDR2 SVGEGT. V lost 4 bases, J lost 6 bases, and 7 bases lay in between. CDR3 length: 12 residues. This clonotype was detected a few times. Its antigen is not known. Every individual TCR cDNA molecule carried its own unique molecular identifier, which allowed correction of PCR and sequencing errors. One entry per CDR3 protein results from TCRdb running MiXCR on the 5' RACE reads. This table has about 16,000 distinct CDR3 sequences, 6.8% appearing once. Described time point: sample taken at primary tumor resection. Just over 70 TRACERx patients with early, untreated non-small cell lung cancer donated samples.

The chain links TRBV6-2 or TRBV6-3 to TRBJ1-5; D uncertain. Sequenced here: lung tumor tissue, sampled at surgery. The sequence was collected from a female donor with early-stage non-small cell lung cancer. CDR3 nucleotide sequence: TGTGCCAGCAGTTGGGAGGTTCAGCCCCAGCATTTT. It specifies CASSWEVQPQHF.